These 14 T cell receptor beta chains originate from one sample sequenced in a study of neoadjuvant anti-PD-1 for oral cavity cancer. Documented time point: after neoadjuvant nivolumab, at surgical resection. Sequencing was performed with immunoSEQ multiplex PCR; in TCRdb, only in-frame clones are kept and a portion is missing. The sample has around 67,000 clones; approximately 87% are singletons. The specimen was PBMCs, collected after nivolumab (anti-PD-1) treatment. The receptors shown here come from a person aged 40 to 85 with oral cavity squamous cell carcinoma.

V is TRBV4-2 and J is TRBJ1-3, with TRBD1 identical over 7 bases. Per germline, CDR1 LGHNA and CDR2 YNFKEQ. V gave up 2 bases and J gave up 0 bases; unmatched junction bases: 7. There are 17 residues in the CDR3. Here the CDR3 DNA reads TGTGCCAGCAGCCAATTCGGTCACAGGGGCTCTGGAAACACCATATATTTT. The encoded protein is CASSQFGHRGSGNTIYF.

The chain recombines TRBV28 with TRBJ2-7; a possible D gene is TRBD2 (6 bases). CDR1 and CDR2 from the germline V gene are MDHEN and SYDVKM. With 2 bases removed from V and 6 bases from J, the gap between germline ends came to 17 bases. The CDR3 contains 15 residues. The chain's CDR3 is CASSLHQTSQREQYF. DNA of the CDR3: TGTGCCAGCAGTTTACACCAGACTAGTCAGCGCGAGCAGTACTTC.

J is TRBJ1-2 and V is TRBV30, with 8 bases aligning to TRBD1. V lost 5 bases to trimming and J lost 4 bases; unmatched junction nucleotides: 12. There are 15 residues in the CDR3. The germline V gene encodes CDR1 GTSNPN and CDR2 SVGIG (reference sequence). The CDR3 DNA sequence: TGTGCCTGGGGGAAGCGGCTGCAGGGGGCCTATGGCTACACCTTC. As protein: CAWGKRLQGAYGYTF. Looking up the rest from reference TRBV30 and TRBJ1-2 gives the full variable domain: SQTIHQWPATLVQPVGSPLSLECTVEGTSNPNLYWYRQAAGRGLQLLFYSVGIGQISSEVPQNLSASRPQDRQFILSSKKLLLSDSGFYLCAWGKRLQGAYGYTFGSGTRLTVV.

V is TRBV6-1 and J is TRBJ1-2; perhaps TRBD1 as D (5 bases). V dropped 2 bases and J dropped 6 bases, with 10 bases sitting between them. The germline CDR1 and CDR2 sequences are MNHNS and SASEGT. This CDR3 is 13 amino acids long. The CDR3 protein is CASSESGAHGYTF. DNA of the CDR3: TGTGCCAGCAGTGAAAGCGGGGCCCATGGCTACACCTTC.

This chain uses TRBV6-1 with TRBJ2-1; the match to TRBD2 covers 11 bases. The V gene end was trimmed by 7 bases and the J gene end by 10 bases; junction bases not matched to a gene: 6. Germline-derived CDR1 and CDR2 are MNHNS and SASEGT. The CDR3 runs to 13 residues. The CDR3 DNA is TGTGCCAGCATCCCGGGACTAGCGGACGAGCAGTTCTTC. It is translated as CASIPGLADEQFF.

The gene calls are TRBV2 and TRBJ1-1; weak D call: TRBD1 (5 bases). Germline CDR1 is SNHLY and CDR2 is FYNNEI. The V and J ends lost 3 bases and 2 bases respectively, with 7 bases between them. The CDR3 runs 13 residues. The CDR3 DNA is TGTGCCAGCAGTGAGCAGGGCAACACTGAAGCTTTCTTT. This translates into CASSEQGNTEAFF.

V gene TRBV7-7 combines with J gene TRBJ2-2; TRBD1 matches at 7 bases. The ends lost 8 bases at V and 0 bases at J; junction bases unmatched: 3. The CDR3 extends over 14 amino acids. Per germline, CDR1 SSHAT and CDR2 FNYEAQ (reference sequence). In DNA form, the CDR3 reads TGTGCCAGCTCGGACAGGACGAACACCGGGGAGCTGTTTTTT. Amino acids: CASSDRTNTGELFF.

The chain employs TRBV27 and TRBJ2-3, with D possibly TRBD2 on 5 matching bases. V shed 3 bases and J shed 2 bases, with 9 bases lying between them. The CDR3 loop spans 14 amino acids. Germline V gives CDR1 MNHEY, CDR2 SMNVEV (reference sequence). This CDR3 is CASSFYDYTDTQYF. CDR3 sequence (DNA): TGTGCCAGCAGTTTTTACGACTACACAGATACGCAGTATTTT.

The chain recombines TRBV7-6 with TRBJ2-1; 12 nucleotides match TRBD1. The CDR3 runs to 19 residues. Trimming removed 4 bases from V and 0 bases from J; junction bases left unmatched: 10. In germline, CDR1 is SGHVS, CDR2 FNYEAQ. The CDR3 DNA reads as TGTGCCAGCAGCTCCGGGACAGGGGGCGTCGGACCCTCCTACAATGAGCAGTTCTTC. Protein product: CASSSGTGGVGPSYNEQFF.

J is TRBJ2-3 and V is TRBV11-1; TRBD1 matches 12 bases. J gave up 2 bases and V 5 bases, and 2 bases lay outside the gene matches. The CDR3 totals 15 residues. Germline V CDR1 and CDR2: SGHAT, FQDESV (reference sequence). In DNA form, the CDR3 reads TGTGCCAGCAGCGGGGACAGGGGGCCCACAGATACGCAGTATTTT. It is translated as CASSGDRGPTDTQYF. Full variable domain (missing parts from reference TRBV11-1 and TRBJ2-3): EAEVAQSPRYKITEKSQAVAFWCDPISGHATLYWYRQILGQGPELLVQFQDESVVDDSQLPKDRFSAERLKGVDSTLKIQPAELGDSAMYLCASSGDRGPTDTQYFGPGTRLTVL.

The chain uses TRBV6-1 and TRBJ1-3, with 8 bases lining up with TRBD1. Germline-derived CDR1 and CDR2 are MNHNS and SASEGT. The J segment lost 0 bases and the V segment lost 4 bases, leaving 5 bases of the junction unmatched. The CDR3 consists of 16 residues. Here the CDR3 reads CASSAQGGSSGNTIYF. The CDR3 bases are TGTGCCAGCAGTGCACAGGGGGGCTCCTCTGGAAACACCATATATTTT.

The V call is TRBV19, the J call TRBJ1-1; D not certain. This CDR3 comprises 11 residues. The V end was cut by 6 bases, the J end by 3 bases, with 5 bases between. Germline lookup yields CDR1 LNHDA and CDR2 SQIVND (reference sequence). The CDR3 coding sequence is TGTGCCAGTAGGCGGGACACTGAAGCTTTCTTT. Translated: CASRRDTEAFF.

The chain combines TRBV5-1 with TRBJ2-1; 7 bases are a match to TRBD1. Trimming at V came to 1 base and at J to 4 bases, leaving 5 bases not matched to a gene. The CDR3 is 15 amino acids. Germline V CDR1 and CDR2: SGHRS, YFSETQ. As DNA, the CDR3 is TGCGCCAGCAGCTTGCTTGGACAGGCATACAATGAGCAGTTCTTC. This sequence encodes CASSLLGQAYNEQFF.

This chain links TRBV9 with TRBJ2-1; 7 nucleotides agree with TRBD1. Trimming removed 4 bases from V and 12 bases from J; junction bases left unmatched: 19. CDR3 length: 16 amino acids. Germline CDR1 and CDR2: SGDLS and YYNGEE. CDR3 sequence (DNA): TGTGCCAGCAGCTCAGGGGCCGGACAGGTTATGGTCCCGCAGTTCTTC. Translating gives CASSSGAGQVMVPQFF.